Listed here are 32 T cell receptor beta chains from one sample, sequenced in a study of blood T cell repertoires in COVID-19. TCRdb's table, derived via immunoSEQ multiplex PCR, lists solely in-frame clones and lacks some. The sample records roughly 250,000 clones, roughly 83% being singletons. Sequenced sample: PBMCs or T cells enriched from blood (not recorded which). The receptor source for this set is a woman aged 45-65 years who had recovered from COVID-19.

The chain couples TRBV28 to TRBJ2-7, with TRBD1 matching over 7 bases. This CDR3 is built from 14 residues. V lost 3 bases to trimming and J lost 3 bases; unmatched junction nucleotides: 5. CDR1 is MDHEN, CDR2 SYDVKM, per germline. DNA for the CDR3: TGTGCCAGCAGTTTCGCGGACAGGAACTACGAGCAGTACTTC. This gives the protein CASSFADRNYEQYF. The full variable domain, with the rest looked up from reference TRBV28 and TRBJ2-7, is DVKVTQSSRYLVKRTGEKVFLECVQDMDHENMFWYRQDPGLGLRLIYFSYDVKMKEKGDIPEGYSVSREKKERFSLILESASTNQTSMYLCASSFADRNYEQYFGPGTRLTVT.

The chain joins TRBV6-6 to TRBJ2-5; possibly TRBD1 for D (7 bases). Trimming stripped 7 bases from V and 5 bases from J, with 17 bases between. CDR1 and CDR2 (germline): MNHNY, SVGAGI (reference sequence). The CDR3 covers 14 residues. CDR3 coding DNA: TGTGCCAGCACCCCAGGGGGGTCCGGCGAGACCCAGTACTTC. Amino acid sequence: CASTPGGSGETQYF.

This clone was seen only a few times. The chain uses TRBV7-9 and TRBJ1-2, with a tentative D call TRBD1 (5 bases). Germline CDR1 and CDR2: SEHNR and FQNEAQ (reference sequence). The V end was cut by 2 bases, the J end by 12 bases, with 22 bases between. The CDR3 covers 15 residues. The CDR3 spells CASSLSAGLFYEDTF. The CDR3 DNA is TGTGCCAGCAGCTTATCGGCAGGGCTCTTCTATGAGGACACCTTC. Drawing the rest from reference TRBV7-9 and TRBJ1-2, the complete variable domain is DTGVSQNPRHKITKRGQNVTFRCDPISEHNRLYWYRQTLGQGPEFLTYFQNEAQLEKSRLLSDRFSAERPKGSFSTLEIQRTEQGDSAMYLCASSLSAGLFYEDTFGSGTRLTVV.

The chain joins TRBV6-5 to TRBJ2-5; 9 bases map to TRBD2. CDR1 is MNHEY, CDR2 SVGAGI, per germline. J was trimmed by 2 bases and V by 2 bases; bases with no gene match: 3. The CDR3 covers 15 residues. CDR3 sequence reads: CASSYGTSRQETQYF. The CDR3 region has the DNA TGTGCCAGCAGTTACGGGACTAGCAGACAAGAGACCCAGTACTTC.

The chain couples TRBV19 to TRBJ1-1, with D tentatively TRBD1 (5 bases). The germline V gene has CDR1 LNHDA and CDR2 SQIVND (reference sequence). The V end was cut by 8 bases, the J end by 0 bases, with 16 bases between. The CDR3 runs 15 residues. The CDR3 sequence is CASSLGKGMNTEAFF. In DNA, the CDR3 is TGTGCCAGTTCCCTCGGAAAGGGGATGAACACTGAAGCTTTCTTT.

V gene TRBV7-2 combines with J gene TRBJ2-3, with D perhaps matching TRBD2 (5 bases). CDR3 length equals 15 residues. Trimming cost V 1 base and J 1 base, with 9 bases left between them. From germline, CDR1 is SGHTA and CDR2 FQGNSA. CDR3 coding DNA: TGTGCCAGCAGCTTAGTGGCGGGTGGCACAGATACGCAGTATTTT. It translates to CASSLVAGGTDTQYF.

V is TRBV6-2 or TRBV6-3 and J is TRBJ2-6, with D tentatively TRBD1 (6 bases). The CDR3 runs 16 residues. V gave up 0 bases and J gave up 4 bases, with 10 bases separating them. Germline V gene data show CDR1 as MNHEY and CDR2 as SVGEGT. The CDR3 region has the DNA TGTGCCAGCAGTTACTCGGCAGGGGTCGGGGCCAACGTCCTGACTTTC. Translating it yields CASSYSAGVGANVLTF.

The chain carries TRBV2 and TRBJ2-4, with 7 nucleotides matching TRBD2. V gave up 7 bases and J gave up 3 bases; unmatched junction bases: 6. The CDR3 runs 14 residues. In germline, CDR1 is SNHLY, CDR2 FYNNEI. The chain's CDR3 is CASTDRGVKNIQYF. CDR3 in DNA: TGTGCCAGCACCGACCGGGGGGTCAAAAACATTCAGTACTTC.

V and J are TRBV3-1 (or the pseudogene TRBV3-2) and TRBJ2-1; a weak D match, TRBD2 (6 bases). The CDR3 runs to 13 residues. V lost 3 bases to trimming and J lost 10 bases, with 13 bases between them. Germline lookup yields CDR1 LGHDT and CDR2 YNNKEL (reference sequence). The CDR3 spells CASSQAYGGEQFF. The CDR3 region has the DNA TGTGCCAGCAGCCAGGCCTATGGAGGGGAGCAGTTCTTC.

The chain has TRBV7-6 and TRBJ1-1; tentatively, D is TRBD1 (5 bases). V lost 5 bases and J lost 4, with 17 bases in between. Germline-derived CDR1 and CDR2 are SGHVS and FNYEAQ. The CDR3 spans 15 residues. The CDR3 nucleotides are TGTGCCAGCAGCCGCCTAGCGGGGGAATTCACTGAAGCTTTCTTT. Amino acid sequence: CASSRLAGEFTEAFF.

The chain carries TRBV4-3 and TRBJ2-3; 7 nucleotides agree with TRBD1. Germline trimming cut 3 bases from V and 0 bases from J; bases unmatched to any gene: 9. Looked up from germline, CDR1 is LGHNA and CDR2 is YSLEER. The length of the CDR3 is 17 residues. CDR3 sequence: CASSQRTGSLSTDTQYF. The CDR3 nucleotides are TGCGCCAGCAGCCAGCGGACAGGCTCCCTTAGCACAGATACGCAGTATTTT.

V gene TRBV10-3 combines with J gene TRBJ2-7; no clear D. V gave up 10 bases and J gave up 0 bases, with 13 bases separating them. The CDR3 spans 13 residues. Germline CDR1 ENHRY, CDR2 SYGVKD. The CDR3 loop reads CATYNTYSYEQYF. The CDR3 DNA follows: TGTGCCACCTATAATACCTACTCCTACGAGCAGTACTTC.

V usage is TRBV9 and J usage is TRBJ1-2, with 8 bases that match TRBD1. CDR1 SGDLS and CDR2 YYNGEE come from the germline V gene. V was pared by 0 bases and J by 4 bases, with 8 bases of the junction left unmatched. CDR3 size: 16 residues. The CDR3 DNA reads TGTGCCAGCAGCGTAGACCCCGGACAGGGTGTCTATGGCTACACCTTC. It specifies CASSVDPGQGVYGYTF.

Points on this clone: Germline and junction disagree at one end, which may indicate a read error. This rearrangement joins TRBV14 to TRBJ2-7; D is possibly TRBD1 (5 bases). Per the germline V gene, CDR1 is SGHDN and CDR2 is FVKESK. The CDR3 runs 12 residues. CDR3 coding DNA: TGTGCCAGCAGCCAAGATTGGAGACAGCAGGACTTC. Translated: CASSQDWRQQDF.

CDR3 residues: CASSLAFGGNTEAFF. In DNA form, the CDR3 reads TGTGCCAGCAGTTTAGCGTTCGGGGGAAACACTGAAGCTTTCTTT. This rearrangement joins TRBV27 to TRBJ1-1; D might be TRBD1 (5 bases). This CDR3 region has 15 residues. CDR1 MNHEY and CDR2 SMNVEV come from the germline V gene (reference sequence). The germline V and J ends were trimmed by 2 bases and 2 bases, with 12 bases remaining between them.

This clone was seen just once. The rearrangement joins TRBV9 to TRBJ2-2; a possible D gene is TRBD2 (6 bases). The CDR3 is made up of 16 amino acids. Trimming took off 0 bases at V and 1 base at J, with 10 bases between the two ends. Germline V lookup: CDR1 SGDLS, CDR2 YYNGEE. The CDR3 DNA is TGTGCCAGCAGCGTAGTTAGCGGACTGAACACCGGGGAGCTGTTTTTT. It yields the protein CASSVVSGLNTGELFF.

This clone was seen a single time. The chain uses TRBV5-1 and TRBJ2-1; tentatively, D is TRBD2 (6 bases). The germline V gene encodes CDR1 SGHRS and CDR2 YFSETQ. The ends were cut back, 3 bases at V and 8 bases at J, with 6 bases in the middle. The CDR3 runs to 11 residues. Here the CDR3 DNA reads TGCGCCAGCAGCTCGGGGGATGAGCAGTTCTTC. Translating it yields CASSSGDEQFF. The variable domain in full, completed from reference TRBV5-1 and TRBJ2-1, reads KAGVTQTPRYLIKTRGQQVTLSCSPISGHRSVSWYQQTPGQGLQFLFEYFSETQRNKGNFPGRFSGRQFSNSRSEMNVSTLELGDSALYLCASSSGDEQFFGPGTRLTVL.

This sequence joins TRBV27 and TRBJ1-3; a weak D match, TRBD1 (5 bases). This CDR3 comprises 13 residues. V was cut by 8 bases and J by 3 bases, with 11 bases left in between. Germline CDR1 is MNHEY and CDR2 is SMNVEV (reference sequence). DNA of the CDR3: TGTGCCAGCGGCAGGGTTGATGGAAACACCATATATTTT. Its translation is CASGRVDGNTIYF.

This clone was counted once. The gene calls are TRBV5-4 and TRBJ2-4, with D tentatively TRBD1 (6 bases). V was trimmed by 2 bases and J by 2 bases, leaving 11 bases between them. CDR3 size: 15 residues. Germline V gene lookup returns CDR1 SGHNT and CDR2 YYREEE (reference sequence). This chain's CDR3 is CASSLKGDSKNIQYF. CDR3 in DNA: TGTGCCAGCAGCTTAAAGGGGGATTCCAAAAACATTCAGTACTTC. The full variable domain, in which reference TRBV5-4 and TRBJ2-4 provide the parts outside the CDR3, is ETGVTQSPTHLIKTRGQQVTLRCSSQSGHNTVSWYQQALGQGPQFIFQYYREEENGRGNFPPRFSGLQFPNYSSELNVNALELDDSALYLCASSLKGDSKNIQYFGAGTRLSVL.

This rearrangement joins TRBV7-2 to TRBJ1-4; weak D call: TRBD1 (5 bases). CDR1 is SGHTA, CDR2 FQGNSA, per germline. The CDR3 is made up of 16 amino acids. V was trimmed by 5 bases and J by 4 bases, leaving 17 bases between them. This CDR3 reads CASSPRRAGNNEKLFF. The CDR3 region has the DNA TGTGCCAGCAGCCCCCGGCGCGCAGGGAATAATGAAAAACTGTTTTTT.

This clone came up many times. The CDR3 nucleotides are TGTGCCAGCAGTTTAGGTCAGGGGTTGCAGTACTTC. It translates to CASSLGQGLQYF. The rearrangement uses TRBV12-3 or TRBV12-4 and TRBJ2-7; D is possibly TRBD1 (6 bases). V lost 1 base to trimming and J lost 9 bases, with 10 bases between them. This CDR3 has 12 residues.

J is TRBJ1-1 and V is TRBV6-5, with D maybe TRBD1 (6 bases). CDR3 size: 14 residues. The germline CDR1 and CDR2 sequences are MNHEY and SVGAGI. The V and J ends lost 6 bases and 5 bases respectively, with 16 bases between them. This CDR3 reads CASSRNRDRTEAFF. In DNA, the CDR3 is TGTGCCAGCAGCCGAAACAGGGATCGAACTGAAGCTTTCTTT.

The V gene is TRBV19, the J gene TRBJ2-7; D unclear. Germline-derived CDR1 and CDR2 are LNHDA and SQIVND (reference sequence). Trimming pared 4 bases from V and 0 bases from J, leaving 10 bases between. This CDR3 is built from 14 residues. The CDR3 protein is CASSTDTISYEQYF. CDR3 coding DNA: TGTGCCAGTAGTACCGACACCATCTCCTACGAGCAGTACTTC.

V and J are TRBV28 and TRBJ1-6; 7 bases agree with TRBD1. In germline, CDR1 is MDHEN, CDR2 SYDVKM. V shed 3 bases, J shed 6 bases, and the junction held 14 bases outside the gene matches. This CDR3 contains 18 residues. The CDR3 DNA reads as TGTGCCAGCAGTTTTCAGACCCTCGTGGGACAGACTAATTCACCCCTCCACTTT. It specifies CASSFQTLVGQTNSPLHF.

This sequence joins TRBV3-1 (or the pseudogene TRBV3-2) and TRBJ1-2; a possible D gene is TRBD1 (5 bases). Germline V gene lookup returns CDR1 LGHDT and CDR2 YNNKEL (reference sequence). This CDR3 comprises 15 residues. The V gene lost 1 base and the J gene lost 0 bases, with 9 bases spanning the gap. CDR3 amino acids: CASSQGQLANYGYTF. CDR3 DNA sequence: TGTGCCAGCAGCCAAGGACAGTTAGCTAACTATGGCTACACCTTC.

This chain links TRBV27 with TRBJ1-5, with a weak D call TRBD1 (6 bases). The CDR3 sequence is 17 residues long. Trimming left V 3 bases short and J 1 base short, with 16 bases between. The V gene's germline CDR1 is MNHEY and CDR2 SMNVEV (reference sequence). This CDR3 reads CASSFSSRTASNQPQHF. The CDR3 DNA follows: TGTGCCAGCAGTTTTTCTAGCAGGACAGCCAGCAATCAGCCCCAGCATTTT.

Only one count was recorded for this clone. The chain carries TRBV13 and TRBJ1-5; tentative D call: TRBD1 (5 bases). The CDR3 runs 14 residues. Looked up from germline, CDR1 is PRHDT and CDR2 is FYEKMQ (reference sequence). Trimming stripped 3 bases from V and 6 bases from J, with 12 bases between. The CDR3 nucleotides are TGTGCCAGCAGCTTGGGTCGGGGACTTCAGCCCCAGCATTTT. Encoded protein: CASSLGRGLQPQHF.

The V and J genes are TRBV10-1 and TRBJ2-2; 7 positions agree with TRBD1. From germline, CDR1 is WNHNN and CDR2 SYGVQD (reference sequence). CDR3 size: 17 residues. V trimming: 0 bases; J trimming: 5 bases; junction bases outside the gene matches: 9. This CDR3 is CASSESRRTGATGELFF. The CDR3 DNA follows: TGCGCCAGCAGTGAGTCGCGTCGGACAGGCGCAACCGGGGAGCTGTTTTTT.

The gene calls are TRBV27 and TRBJ1-1; D gene uncertain. Trimming took off 6 bases at V and 0 bases at J, with 8 bases between the two ends. The V gene's germline CDR1 is MNHEY and CDR2 SMNVEV (reference sequence). This CDR3 contains 13 residues. CDR3 protein: CASRPQVNTEAFF. DNA of the CDR3: TGTGCCAGCAGGCCTCAGGTGAACACTGAAGCTTTCTTT.

In the case of this clone: Other DNA variants within this sample encode the same CDR3. The DNA of the CDR3 is TGTGCCAGCAGTTCCTATCAGCCCCAGCATTTT. Translated: CASSSYQPQHF. The J gene is TRBJ1-5, the V gene TRBV28; D call uncertain. Germline CDR1 reads MDHEN; CDR2 reads SYDVKM. The germline V and J ends were trimmed by 4 bases and 5 bases, with 3 bases remaining between them. The CDR3 consists of 11 residues.

This chain connects TRBV7-2 to TRBJ1-3; 7 bases fit TRBD1. The CDR3 has 15 amino acids. CDR1 is SGHTA and CDR2 is FQGNSA in the germline V gene. V gave up 6 bases and J gave up 1 base; unmatched junction bases: 6. Here the CDR3 reads CASRRTGDSGNTIYF. The CDR3 bases are TGTGCCAGCAGGCGTACAGGGGATTCTGGAAACACCATATATTTT.

The rearrangement joins TRBV7-2 to TRBJ1-4; TRBD1 is a possible D gene (5 bases). The length of the CDR3 is 14 residues. The germline CDR1 and CDR2 sequences are SGHTA and FQGNSA. The V end lost 5 bases, the J end lost 3 bases, and 10 bases lay between the germline ends. The CDR3 loop is CASSAGQANEKLFF. In DNA, the CDR3 is TGTGCCAGCAGCGCGGGGCAGGCTAATGAAAAACTGTTTTTT. The whole variable domain, filled in from reference TRBV7-2 and TRBJ1-4, reads GAGVSQSPSNKVTEKGKDVELRCDPISGHTALYWYRQSLGQGLEFLIYFQGNSAPDKSGLPSDRFSAERTGGSVSTLTIQRTQQEDSAVYLCASSAGQANEKLFFGSGTQLSVL.